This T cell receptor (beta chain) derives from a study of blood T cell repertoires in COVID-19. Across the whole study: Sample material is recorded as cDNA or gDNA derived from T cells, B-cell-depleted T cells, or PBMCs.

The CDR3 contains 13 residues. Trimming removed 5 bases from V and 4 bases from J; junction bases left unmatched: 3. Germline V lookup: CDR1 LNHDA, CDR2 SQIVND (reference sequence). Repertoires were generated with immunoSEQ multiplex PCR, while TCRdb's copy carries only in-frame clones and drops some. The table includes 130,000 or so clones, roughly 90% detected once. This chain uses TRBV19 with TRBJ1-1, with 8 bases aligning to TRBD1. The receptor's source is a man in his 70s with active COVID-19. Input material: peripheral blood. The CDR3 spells CASSSDRGTEAFF. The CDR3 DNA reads TGTGCCAGTAGTTCTGACAGGGGCACTGAAGCTTTCTTT.